These 12 T cell receptor beta chains share one sample of origin, sequenced in a study of blood T cell repertoires in COVID-19. TCRdb's copy holds only in-frame clones and misses some; the assay was immunoSEQ multiplex PCR. The sample holds tens of thousands of clones, around 83% seen once. What was sequenced was peripheral blood. Receptors were obtained from an elderly man with acute or convalescent COVID-19.

This sequence joins TRBV25-1 and TRBJ2-4; TRBD1 might be the D (5 bases). The length of the CDR3 is 12 residues. Per germline, CDR1 MGHDK and CDR2 SYGVNS. Trimming removed 3 bases at V and 10 bases at J, with 10 bases between. In DNA form, the CDR3 reads TGTGCCAGCAGTGATCACAGGATTATTCAGTACTTC. Its protein is CASSDHRIIQYF. The whole variable domain, filled in from reference TRBV25-1 and TRBJ2-4, reads EADIYQTPRYLVIGTGKKITLECSQTMGHDKMYWYQQDPGMELHLIHYSYGVNSTEKGDLSSESTVSRIRTEHFPLTLESARPSHTSQYLCASSDHRIIQYFGAGTRLSVL.

This clone was counted once. The chain joins TRBV29-1 to TRBJ1-1; D perhaps matches TRBD1 (5 bases). This CDR3 is 14 amino acids long. Germline CDR1 reads SQVTM; CDR2 reads ANQGSEA. The V end was cut by 7 bases, the J end by 3 bases, with 18 bases between. The CDR3 sequence: CSAARGGRDTEAFF. As DNA, the CDR3 is TGCAGCGCCGCGCGGGGGGGAAGAGACACTGAAGCTTTCTTT.

By proportion, this clone is medium-sized. The chain couples TRBV6-2 or TRBV6-3 to TRBJ1-1; possibly TRBD1 for D (6 bases). The CDR3 extends over 13 amino acids. With 2 bases removed from V and 8 bases from J, the gap between germline ends came to 12 bases. Per germline, CDR1 MNHEY and CDR2 SVGEGT. This CDR3 reads CASSYLGGLEAFF. The CDR3 DNA sequence: TGTGCCAGCAGTTACCTAGGGGGTTTAGAAGCTTTCTTT.

V usage is TRBV28 and J usage is TRBJ1-6; 7 bases are a match to TRBD1. This CDR3 spans 15 amino acids. In germline, CDR1 is MDHEN, CDR2 SYDVKM. The V and J ends lost 5 bases and 16 bases, in that order; junction bases with no gene match: 17. The chain's CDR3 is CASSVPAGQFPRLHF. CDR3 DNA: TGTGCCAGCAGTGTCCCCGCGGGACAGTTTCCTCGGCTCCACTTT.

The genes are TRBV24-1 and TRBJ2-7, with 8 nucleotides matching TRBD1. Germline V gives CDR1 KGHDR, CDR2 SFDVKD. The CDR3 is made up of 15 amino acids. Trimming took 7 bases from V and 3 from J; bases not matched to a gene: 10. CDR3 in amino acids: CATRPGGQGNYEQYF. The CDR3 DNA is TGTGCCACCAGGCCTGGAGGACAGGGAAACTACGAGCAGTACTTC.

This clone was recorded a few times. This CDR3 is CASSDWTGEDTQYF. The CDR3 region has the DNA TGTGCCAGCAGCGACTGGACAGGGGAAGATACGCAGTATTTT. The chain combines TRBV9 with TRBJ2-3, with TRBD1 matching over 9 bases. From germline, CDR1 is SGDLS and CDR2 YYNGEE. This CDR3 has 14 amino acids. The J segment lost 5 bases and the V segment lost 3 bases, leaving 4 bases of the junction unmatched.

This chain joins TRBV11-2 and TRBJ2-1; tentatively, D is TRBD1 (5 bases). V lost 4 bases, J lost 15 bases, and 16 bases lay in between. Germline-derived CDR1 and CDR2 are SGHAT and FQNNGV. This CDR3 has 12 residues. CDR3 sequence: CASSSYGRQRFF. The CDR3 coding sequence is TGTGCCAGCAGCTCCTATGGCCGACAGCGGTTCTTC.

This CDR3 is CASSNGRTSTYEQYF. The CDR3 coding sequence is TGTGCCAGCAGTAATGGACGGACTTCCACCTACGAGCAGTACTTC. The chain couples TRBV9 to TRBJ2-7; TRBD2 might be the D (5 bases). The CDR3 is 15 amino acids. V lost 5 bases to trimming and J lost 2 bases, with 17 bases between them. Germline-derived CDR1 and CDR2 are SGDLS and YYNGEE.

The CDR3 region has the DNA TGTGCCAGCAGCTTAAGCGGGGGGGGCCCCCCGCGAGCTTTCTTT. The encoded protein is CASSLSGGGPPRAFF. The chain employs TRBV7-8 and TRBJ1-1; a possible D gene is TRBD1 (6 bases). The CDR3 is 15 amino acids. Per germline, CDR1 SGHVS and CDR2 FQNEAQ. The germline V and J ends were trimmed by 2 bases and 10 bases, with 20 bases remaining between them.

The table lists this clone with a few counts. This rearrangement joins TRBV5-1 to TRBJ1-1; D is undetermined. V was pared by 0 bases and J by 2 bases, with 8 bases between. CDR1 is SGHRS and CDR2 is YFSETQ in the germline V gene. The CDR3 spans 14 residues. The DNA for the CDR3 is TGCGCCAGCAGCTTGGGGACGGGAAACACTGAAGCTTTCTTT. This sequence encodes CASSLGTGNTEAFF.

The chain has TRBV5-1 and TRBJ2-7, with 7 positions matching TRBD1. Trimming removed 4 bases from V and 2 bases from J; junction bases left unmatched: 9. The CDR3 is made up of 15 amino acids. Looked up from germline, CDR1 is SGHRS and CDR2 is YFSETQ. The CDR3 reads CASSEGDRGPYEQYF. In nucleotides, the CDR3 is TGCGCCAGCAGCGAGGGGGACAGAGGCCCCTACGAGCAGTACTTC.

The chain has TRBV9 and TRBJ1-4; weak D call: TRBD1 (6 bases). CDR1 is SGDLS and CDR2 is YYNGEE in the germline V gene. This CDR3 comprises 15 residues. V was clipped by 4 bases and J by 11 bases, with 21 bases between them. CDR3 nucleotide sequence: TGTGCCAGCAGCCCCCTGATTGGGGGGGCAAGGAAACTGTTTTTT. Translated: CASSPLIGGARKLFF.